This note documents a single T cell receptor beta chain sequence. Its specificity is not known. CDR3 length equals 15 residues. Germline values: CDR1 MDHEN, CDR2 SYDVKM. The junction had 7 bases not matched to a gene; V was cut back by 6 bases and J by 4 bases. This specimen belongs to a study of shared clonotypes between healthy human individuals. The method was immunoSEQ multiplex PCR; TCRdb's version includes in-frame clones alone and lacks a portion of them. The repertoire includes hundreds of thousands of clones, 90% to 97% of them detected once, and less than 0.13% sits in the top ten. Notes on the study in general: A limitation of the genetic and exposure-history diversity represented arose from few donors. Expectations were that clonotype sharing among donors would be affected by sequencing depth.

Terminally differentiated effector memory CD45RA+ cells were excluded by CCR7 positive selection of CD45RO-negative cells. The source material was naive CD8+ T cells sorted from blood. The V and J genes are TRBV28 and TRBJ1-3; TRBD1 agrees at 9 bases. This TCR derives from a woman between 25 and 40 years old in good health. The CDR3 sequence is CASSPQGAAGNTIYF. The CDR3 DNA reads as TGTGCCAGCAGCCCACAGGGGGCTGCGGGAAACACCATATATTTT.